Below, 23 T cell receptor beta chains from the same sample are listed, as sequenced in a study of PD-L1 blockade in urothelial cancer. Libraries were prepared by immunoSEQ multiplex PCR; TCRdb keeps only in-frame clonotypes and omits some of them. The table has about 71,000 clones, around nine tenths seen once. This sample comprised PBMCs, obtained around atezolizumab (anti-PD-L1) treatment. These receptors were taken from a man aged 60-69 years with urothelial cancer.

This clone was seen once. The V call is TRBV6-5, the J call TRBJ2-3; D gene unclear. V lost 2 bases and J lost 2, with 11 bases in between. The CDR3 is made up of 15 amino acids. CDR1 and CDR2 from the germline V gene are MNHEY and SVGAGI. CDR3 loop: CASSYATATTDTQYF. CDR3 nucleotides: TGTGCCAGCAGTTACGCAACAGCCACCACAGATACGCAGTATTTT.

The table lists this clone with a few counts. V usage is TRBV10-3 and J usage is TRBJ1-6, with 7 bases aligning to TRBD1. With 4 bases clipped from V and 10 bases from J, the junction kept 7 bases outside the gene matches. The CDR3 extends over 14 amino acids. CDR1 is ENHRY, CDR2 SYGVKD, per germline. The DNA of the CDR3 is TGTGCCATCAGTGTCGGAGGGGGCGAGTCACCCCTCCACTTT. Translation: CAISVGGGESPLHF.

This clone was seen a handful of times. DNA of the CDR3: TGTGCCAGCAGCTCTGGGACAGGTCTCTACGAGCAGTACTTC. It specifies CASSSGTGLYEQYF. The chain recombines TRBV5-5 with TRBJ2-7, with TRBD1 identical over 8 bases. Germline V lookup: CDR1 SGHKS, CDR2 YYEKEE (reference sequence). There are 14 residues in the CDR3. Trimming at V came to 3 bases and at J to 3 bases, leaving 5 bases not matched to a gene.

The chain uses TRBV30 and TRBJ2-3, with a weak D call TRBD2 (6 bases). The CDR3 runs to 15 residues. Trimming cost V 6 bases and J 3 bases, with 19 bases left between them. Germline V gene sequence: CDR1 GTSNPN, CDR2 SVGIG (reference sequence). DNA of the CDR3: TGTGCCTGTCAAATAGCGGACTATATAACAGATACGCAGTATTTT. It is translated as CACQIADYITDTQYF.

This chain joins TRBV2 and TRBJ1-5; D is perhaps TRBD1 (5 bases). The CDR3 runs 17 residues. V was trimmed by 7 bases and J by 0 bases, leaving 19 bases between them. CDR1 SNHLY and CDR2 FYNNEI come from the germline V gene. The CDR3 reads CASKATASPYSNQPQHF. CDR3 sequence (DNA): TGTGCCAGCAAAGCGACAGCTAGTCCATATAGCAATCAGCCCCAGCATTTT.

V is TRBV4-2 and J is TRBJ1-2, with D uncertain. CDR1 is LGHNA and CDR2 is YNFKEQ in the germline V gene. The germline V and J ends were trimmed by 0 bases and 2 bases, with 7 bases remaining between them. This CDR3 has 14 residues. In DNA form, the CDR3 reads TGTGCCAGCAGCCAAGACAGGCTCAACTATGGCTACACCTTC. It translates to CASSQDRLNYGYTF.

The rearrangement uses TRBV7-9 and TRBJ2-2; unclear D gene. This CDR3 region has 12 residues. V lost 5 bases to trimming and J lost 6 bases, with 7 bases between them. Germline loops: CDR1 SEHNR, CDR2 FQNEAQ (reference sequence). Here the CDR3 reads CASSNTPGELFF. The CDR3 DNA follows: TGTGCCAGCAGCAACACCCCCGGGGAGCTGTTTTTT.

This CDR3 is CASRLGEGRNYGYTF. In nucleotides, the CDR3 is TGTGCCAGCAGACTCGGAGAGGGTAGGAACTATGGCTACACCTTC. The chain employs TRBV5-4 and TRBJ1-2; D remains ambiguous. The CDR3 consists of 15 residues. CDR1 is SGHNT, CDR2 YYREEE, per germline (reference sequence). The V end lost 5 bases, the J end lost 2 bases, and 16 bases lay between the germline ends.

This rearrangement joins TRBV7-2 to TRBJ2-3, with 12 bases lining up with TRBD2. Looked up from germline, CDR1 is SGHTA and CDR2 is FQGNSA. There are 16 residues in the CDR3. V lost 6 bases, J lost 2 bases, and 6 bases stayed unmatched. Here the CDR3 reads CASRSGLAGITDTQYF. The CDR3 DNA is TGTGCCAGCAGATCCGGACTAGCGGGAATCACAGATACGCAGTATTTT.

As DNA, the CDR3 is TGTGCCAGCAGCTTCCCCGGGGGACTAGTAAGCTACGAGCAGTACTTC. Protein product: CASSFPGGLVSYEQYF. J is TRBJ2-7 and V is TRBV11-2, with 8 nucleotides matching TRBD2. The J segment lost 3 bases and the V segment lost 3 bases, leaving 10 bases of the junction unmatched. Germline V CDR1 and CDR2: SGHAT, FQNNGV. The CDR3 spans 16 residues.

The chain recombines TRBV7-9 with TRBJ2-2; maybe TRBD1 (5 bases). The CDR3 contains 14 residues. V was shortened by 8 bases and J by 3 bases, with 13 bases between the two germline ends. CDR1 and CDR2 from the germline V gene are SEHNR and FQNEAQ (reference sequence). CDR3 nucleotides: TGTGCCAGCTCACCTGGGGCGTACACCGGGGAGCTGTTTTTT. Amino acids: CASSPGAYTGELFF.

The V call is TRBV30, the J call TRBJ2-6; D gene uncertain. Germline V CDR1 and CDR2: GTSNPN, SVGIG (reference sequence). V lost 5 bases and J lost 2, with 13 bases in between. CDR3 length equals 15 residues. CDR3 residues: CAWEVYGAGANVLTF. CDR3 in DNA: TGTGCCTGGGAGGTATACGGCGCTGGGGCCAACGTCCTGACTTTC. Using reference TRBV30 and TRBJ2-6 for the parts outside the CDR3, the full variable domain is SQTIHQWPATLVQPVGSPLSLECTVEGTSNPNLYWYRQAAGRGLQLLFYSVGIGQISSEVPQNLSASRPQDRQFILSSKKLLLSDSGFYLCAWEVYGAGANVLTFGAGSRLTVL.

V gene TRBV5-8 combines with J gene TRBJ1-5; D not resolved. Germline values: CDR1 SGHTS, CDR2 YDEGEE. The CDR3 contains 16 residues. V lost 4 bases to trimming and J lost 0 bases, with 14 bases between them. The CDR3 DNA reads TGTGCCAGCAGCCCCGGTTCTGTTTTTAGCAATCAGCCCCAGCATTTT. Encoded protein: CASSPGSVFSNQPQHF.

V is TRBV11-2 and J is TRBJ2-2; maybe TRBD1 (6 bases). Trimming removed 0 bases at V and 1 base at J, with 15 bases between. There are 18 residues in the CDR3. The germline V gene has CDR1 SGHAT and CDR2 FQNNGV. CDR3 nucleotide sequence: TGTGCCAGCAGCTTAGATATTAGGATAGGGGGGAACACCGGGGAGCTGTTTTTT. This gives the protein CASSLDIRIGGNTGELFF.

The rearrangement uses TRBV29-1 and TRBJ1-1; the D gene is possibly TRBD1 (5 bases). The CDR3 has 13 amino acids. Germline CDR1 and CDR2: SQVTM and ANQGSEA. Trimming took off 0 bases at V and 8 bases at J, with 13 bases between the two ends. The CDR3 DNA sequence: TGCAGCGTTGAAGATCGATATGGGGGGGAAGCTTTCTTT. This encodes CSVEDRYGGEAFF. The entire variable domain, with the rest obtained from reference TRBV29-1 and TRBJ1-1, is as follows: SAVISQKPSRDICQRGTSLTIQCQVDSQVTMMFWYRQQPGQSLTLIATANQGSEATYESGFVIDKFPISRPNLTFSTLTVSNMSPEDSSIYLCSVEDRYGGEAFFGQGTRLTVV.

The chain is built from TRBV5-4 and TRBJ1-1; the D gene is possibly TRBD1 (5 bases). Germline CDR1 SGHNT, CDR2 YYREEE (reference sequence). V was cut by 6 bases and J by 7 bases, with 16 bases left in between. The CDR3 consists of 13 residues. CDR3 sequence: CASKREGVNEAFF. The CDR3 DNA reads TGTGCCAGCAAGCGGGAAGGGGTCAATGAAGCTTTCTTT.

The CDR3 DNA is TGTGCCAGCAGAGGGGACATAGGGTCTCAGCCCCAGCATTTT. It yields the protein CASRGDIGSQPQHF. The J gene is TRBJ1-5, the V gene TRBV2; TRBD1 might be the D (6 bases). CDR3 length: 14 amino acids. Trimming removed 6 bases at V and 6 bases at J, with 15 bases between. From germline, CDR1 is SNHLY and CDR2 FYNNEI. The full variable domain, completed using reference TRBV2 and TRBJ1-5, is EPEVTQTPSHQVTQMGQEVILRCVPISNHLYFYWYRQILGQKVEFLVSFYNNEISEKSEIFDDQFSVERPDGSNFTLKIRSTKLEDSAMYFCASRGDIGSQPQHFGDGTRLSIL.

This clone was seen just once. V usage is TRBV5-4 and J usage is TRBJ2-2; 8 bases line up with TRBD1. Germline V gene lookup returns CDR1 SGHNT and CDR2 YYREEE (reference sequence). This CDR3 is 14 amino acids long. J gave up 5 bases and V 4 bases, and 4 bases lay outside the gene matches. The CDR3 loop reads CASSTDRATGELFF. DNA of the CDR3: TGTGCCAGCAGCACGGACAGGGCAACCGGGGAGCTGTTTTTT. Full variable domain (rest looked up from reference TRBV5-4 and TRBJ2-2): ETGVTQSPTHLIKTRGQQVTLRCSSQSGHNTVSWYQQALGQGPQFIFQYYREEENGRGNFPPRFSGLQFPNYSSELNVNALELDDSALYLCASSTDRATGELFFGEGSRLTVL.

Written as DNA, the CDR3 is TGCGCCAGCAGCCTCGACAAGACCACCGGGGAGCTGTTTTTT. It codes for CASSLDKTTGELFF. The chain has TRBV5-1 and TRBJ2-2, with no clear D. Germline assignment: CDR1 SGHRS and CDR2 YFSETQ. Trimming removed 4 bases from V and 4 bases from J, with 11 bases in between. This CDR3 spans 14 amino acids.

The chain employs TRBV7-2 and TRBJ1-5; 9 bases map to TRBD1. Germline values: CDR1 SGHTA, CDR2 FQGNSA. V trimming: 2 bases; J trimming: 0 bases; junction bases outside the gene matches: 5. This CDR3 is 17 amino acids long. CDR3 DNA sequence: TGTGCCAGCAGCTTAAGTACAGGGGGCTATAGCAATCAGCCCCAGCATTTT. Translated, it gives CASSLSTGGYSNQPQHF.

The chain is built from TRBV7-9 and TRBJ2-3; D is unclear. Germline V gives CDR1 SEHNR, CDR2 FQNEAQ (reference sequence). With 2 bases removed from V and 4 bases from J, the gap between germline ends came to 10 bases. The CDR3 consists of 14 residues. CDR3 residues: CASSLNQRADTQYF. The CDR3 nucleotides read TGTGCCAGCAGCTTAAACCAGCGAGCAGATACGCAGTATTTT.

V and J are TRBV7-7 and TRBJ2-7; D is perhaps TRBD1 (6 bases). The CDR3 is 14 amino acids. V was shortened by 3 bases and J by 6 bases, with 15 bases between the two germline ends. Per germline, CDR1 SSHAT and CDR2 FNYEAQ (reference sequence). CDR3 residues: CASSLGRGISEQYF. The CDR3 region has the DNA TGTGCCAGCAGCTTGGGCAGGGGAATCTCCGAGCAGTACTTC.

In nucleotides, the CDR3 is TGTGCCAGCAGCTTTGCGACAGGGGGCTCCTACGAGCAGTACTTC. This translates into CASSFATGGSYEQYF. J is TRBJ2-7 and V is TRBV5-4, with 9 bases aligning to TRBD1. Germline loops: CDR1 SGHNT, CDR2 YYREEE (reference sequence). The V gene end was trimmed by 2 bases and the J gene end by 0 bases; junction bases not matched to a gene: 3. The CDR3 is 15 residues long.